Presented here are 10 T cell receptor beta chains from one specimen sequenced in a study of vaccination effects on CD4 cells after COVID-19. CD4+ T cells specific for antigen were expanded with viral peptide pools by the ViraFEST assay before sequencing. Culture proceeded for under twelve days, and CD4+ T cells were then isolated. Prior SARS-CoV-2 infection was absent in the vaccine recipients, as shown by negative nucleocapsid antibodies. These receptors lack a known antigen. The protocol was immunoSEQ multiplex PCR, while the TCRdb copy is restricted to in-frame clones and leaves out a portion. The repertoire holds some 22,000 clones, with about three quarters as singletons. The source was CD4+ T cells from PBMCs cultured with SARS-CoV-2 spike peptides, collected before COVID-19 vaccination. These receptors all come from a human donor who received a COVID-19 vaccine.

The chain is built from TRBV10-3 and TRBJ2-3; D is ambiguous. The CDR3 length is 11 residues. Trimming shortened V by 7 bases and J by 6 bases, and 8 bases separated the two germline ends. CDR1 and CDR2 from the germline V gene are ENHRY and SYGVKD. The CDR3 region has the DNA TGTGCCATCACTGGCGAGGATACGCAGTATTTT. Translated: CAITGEDTQYF.

V is TRBV9 and J is TRBJ2-3, with 10 bases that match TRBD2. Germline loops: CDR1 SGDLS, CDR2 YYNGEE. V was pared by 2 bases and J by 1 base, with 4 bases of the junction left unmatched. The CDR3 is 16 residues long. The CDR3 loop is CASSVLGLAGTDTQYF. The DNA of the CDR3 is TGTGCCAGCAGCGTCCTAGGACTAGCGGGCACAGATACGCAGTATTTT.

This clone has only a few counts. V usage is TRBV12-3 or TRBV12-4 and J usage is TRBJ2-3; 10 positions agree with TRBD2. The CDR3 is 12 amino acids. V lost 5 bases to trimming and J lost 9 bases; unmatched junction nucleotides: 2. The CDR3 sequence: CASSNSGGTQYF. In nucleotides, the CDR3 is TGTGCCAGCAGTAATAGCGGGGGGACGCAGTATTTT.

The chain joins TRBV5-1 to TRBJ1-3; 7 positions agree with TRBD1. CDR1 and CDR2 from the germline V gene are SGHRS and YFSETQ. Trimming at V came to 1 base and at J to 0 bases, leaving 4 bases not matched to a gene. The length of the CDR3 is 16 residues. This CDR3 reads CASSLRQGLSGNTIYF. The CDR3 DNA reads as TGCGCCAGCAGCTTGCGACAGGGCCTCTCTGGAAACACCATATATTTT.

The chain employs TRBV3-1 (or the pseudogene TRBV3-2) and TRBJ2-5, with a possible D match to TRBD2 (6 bases). V was trimmed by 1 base and J by 1 base, leaving 19 bases between them. The CDR3 covers 18 residues. Germline V gene data show CDR1 as LGHDT and CDR2 as YNNKEL (reference sequence). CDR3 region: CASSQGIGAGPLQETQYF. The CDR3 DNA sequence: TGTGCCAGCAGCCAAGGAATAGGCGCGGGGCCTCTCCAAGAGACCCAGTACTTC.

The chain couples TRBV29-1 to TRBJ1-1; TRBD1 matches 8 bases. V shed 8 bases, J shed 5 bases, and the junction held 10 bases outside the gene matches. Germline CDR1 reads SQVTM; CDR2 reads ANQGSEA. This CDR3 spans 13 amino acids. The CDR3 region is CSSNSGQGTEAFF. Written as DNA, the CDR3 is TGCAGCTCCAACTCTGGACAGGGAACTGAAGCTTTCTTT.

This clone was found a few times. The DNA for the CDR3 is TGTGCCCCCCCGCCAGGGGCTAAACATAATTCACCCCTCCACTTT. Translating it yields CAPPPGAKHNSPLHF. This rearrangement joins TRBV7-9 to TRBJ1-6, with D possibly matching TRBD1 (6 bases). This CDR3 region has 15 residues. Germline values: CDR1 SEHNR, CDR2 FQNEAQ (reference sequence). Trimming took off 11 bases at V and 5 bases at J, with 19 bases between the two ends.

The V gene is TRBV5-1, the J gene TRBJ1-2; a possible D gene is TRBD1 (6 bases). V shed 3 bases and J shed 8 bases, with 14 bases lying between them. Germline V gene lookup returns CDR1 SGHRS and CDR2 YFSETQ. The CDR3 consists of 13 residues. CDR3 DNA: TGCGCCAGCAGCTCACAGGGAGGAAGCGGCTACACCTTC. It is translated as CASSSQGGSGYTF. The variable domain in full, completed from reference TRBV5-1 and TRBJ1-2, reads KAGVTQTPRYLIKTRGQQVTLSCSPISGHRSVSWYQQTPGQGLQFLFEYFSETQRNKGNFPGRFSGRQFSNSRSEMNVSTLELGDSALYLCASSSQGGSGYTFGSGTRLTVV.

V is TRBV18 and J is TRBJ1-1; 9 bases align to TRBD1. Germline CDR1 reads KGHSH; CDR2 reads LQKENI. V dropped 4 bases and J dropped 3; count of bases not matched to a gene: 9. CDR3 length equals 16 residues. The CDR3 sequence: CASSQRTGTGYTEAFF. Here the CDR3 DNA reads TGTGCCAGCTCACAGAGAACCGGGACAGGGTACACTGAAGCTTTCTTT.

The chain combines TRBV27 with TRBJ2-1, with TRBD1 matching over 9 bases. In germline, CDR1 is MNHEY, CDR2 SMNVEV (reference sequence). This CDR3 region has 15 residues. The V and J ends lost 5 bases and 0 bases, in that order; junction bases with no gene match: 2. The CDR3 is CASSRQGVSYNEQFF. DNA of the CDR3: TGTGCCAGCAGTCGACAGGGGGTCTCCTACAATGAGCAGTTCTTC.